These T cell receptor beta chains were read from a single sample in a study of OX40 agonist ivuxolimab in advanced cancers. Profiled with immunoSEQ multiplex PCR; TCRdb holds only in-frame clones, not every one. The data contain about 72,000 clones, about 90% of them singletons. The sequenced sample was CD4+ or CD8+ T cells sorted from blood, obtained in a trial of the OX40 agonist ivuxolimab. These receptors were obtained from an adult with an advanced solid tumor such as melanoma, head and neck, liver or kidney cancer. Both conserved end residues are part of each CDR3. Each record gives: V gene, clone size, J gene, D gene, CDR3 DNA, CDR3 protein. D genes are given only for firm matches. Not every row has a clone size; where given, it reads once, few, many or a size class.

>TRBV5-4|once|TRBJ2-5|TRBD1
TGTGCCAGCAGCTTGGCTAGATCGACAGGGGAGGAGACCCAGTACTTC
CASSLARSTGEETQYF
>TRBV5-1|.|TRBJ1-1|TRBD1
TGCGCCAGCAGCTCCGACGCACCGGGACAGGGGGCTGGAGCTTTCTTT
CASSSDAPGQGAGAFF
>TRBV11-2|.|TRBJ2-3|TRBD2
TGTGCCAGCAGCTTAGTCGGGCTAGCGGGGAAGGGCACAGATACGCAGTATTTT
CASSLVGLAGKGTDTQYF
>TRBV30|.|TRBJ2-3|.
TGTGCCTGGGGTATCCCATGGACAAAGAAAGATACGCAGTATTTT
CAWGIPWTKKDTQYF
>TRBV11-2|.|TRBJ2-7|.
TGTGCCAGCAGAGGGCGGGGGACAGCTACCTCCTACGAGCAGTACTTC
CASRGRGTATSYEQYF
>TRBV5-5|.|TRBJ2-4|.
TGTGCCAGCAGCCCGGATGGCGGGACCCTAGCCAAAAACATTCAGTACTTC
CASSPDGGTLAKNIQYF
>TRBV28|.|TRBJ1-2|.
TGTGCCAGCGGCCCTCAGAGGGCTCCTAACTATGGCTACACCTTC
CASGPQRAPNYGYTF
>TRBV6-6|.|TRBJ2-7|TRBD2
TGTGCCAGCAGTCCCCAGGGACTAAGCGGGAGGTACGAGCAGTACTTC
CASSPQGLSGRYEQYF
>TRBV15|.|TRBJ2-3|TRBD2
TGTGCCACCAGCAGAGACCCCCCTAGCGGGAGTATAGATACGCAGTATTTT
CATSRDPPSGSIDTQYF
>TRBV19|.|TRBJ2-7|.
TGTGCCAGTAGTATTTGGTCTGGGGGCAGGGCACCTCTCCGGGAGCAGTACTTC
CASSIWSGGRAPLREQYF
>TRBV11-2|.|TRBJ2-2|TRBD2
TGTGCCAGCAGCTTAGTGCCGGGACTAGAAGGCACCGGGGAGCTGTTTTTT
CASSLVPGLEGTGELFF
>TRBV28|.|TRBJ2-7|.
TGTGCCAGCTCTCGGGTCGGAAGCTACGAGCAGTACTTC
CASSRVGSYEQYF
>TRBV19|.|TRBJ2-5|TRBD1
TGTGCCAGTAGTATCCGGGATTACAGGGGCCGTGAGACCCAGTACTTC
CASSIRDYRGRETQYF
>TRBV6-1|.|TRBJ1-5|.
TGTGCCAGCAGTGAAAACGGGGCAGCTGGGTTCGGGCCCCAGCATTTT
CASSENGAAGFGPQHF
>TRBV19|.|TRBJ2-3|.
TGTGCCAGTAGCGGTAGCACAGATACGCAGTATTTT
CASSGSTDTQYF
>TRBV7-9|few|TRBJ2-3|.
TGTGCCAGCAGCTTAGTTTCGGTGGCCATGACGCAGTATTTT
CASSLVSVAMTQYF
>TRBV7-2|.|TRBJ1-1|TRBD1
TGTGCCAGCAGCTCGTCCGACAGGGGGCGCACTGAAGCTTTCTTT
CASSSSDRGRTEAFF
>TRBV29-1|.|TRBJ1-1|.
TGCAGCGCCTGGACAGCCTTGAACACTGAAGCTTTCTTT
CSAWTALNTEAFF
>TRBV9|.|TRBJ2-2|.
TGTGCCAGCAGCGTAGGTCTCCTGAACACCGGGGAGCTGTTTTTT
CASSVGLLNTGELFF
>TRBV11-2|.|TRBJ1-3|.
TGTGCCAGCAGCTTAGTATCTGGGGCCGCAGGAAACACCATATATTTT
CASSLVSGAAGNTIYF
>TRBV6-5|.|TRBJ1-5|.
TGTGCCAGCTCCGGGTATCAGCCCCAGCATTTT
CASSGYQPQHF
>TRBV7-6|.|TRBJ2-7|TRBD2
TGTGCCAGCAGCCGTGGGACTAGCGGCGCCTACGAGCAGTACTTC
CASSRGTSGAYEQYF
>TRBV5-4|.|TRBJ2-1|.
TGTGCCAGCAGCTCCCCCCCAAGATACAATGAGCAGTTCTTC
CASSSPPRYNEQFF
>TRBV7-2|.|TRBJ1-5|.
TGTGCCAGCAGCCCCAGGACAGTCTCAATCAGCAGTTCCCAGCATTTT
CASSPRTVSISSSQHF
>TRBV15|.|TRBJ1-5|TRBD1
TGTGCCACCAGCGCACGACAGGGCGATCAGCCCCAGCATTTT
CATSARQGDQPQHF
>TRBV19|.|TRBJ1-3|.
TGTGCCAGTAACCCGGGACCTGGAAACACCATATATTTT
CASNPGPGNTIYF
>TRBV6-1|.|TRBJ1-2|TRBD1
TGTGCCAGCAGCGCGCCGGGACAGGGGGTAGGCTACACCTTC
CASSAPGQGVGYTF
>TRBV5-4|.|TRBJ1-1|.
TGTGCCAGCAGCTTGGACAGGAACACTGAAGCTTTCTTT
CASSLDRNTEAFF
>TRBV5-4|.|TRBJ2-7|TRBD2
TGTGCCAGCAGCCGGGGACTAGCGGAAAGCTCCTACGAGCAGTACTTC
CASSRGLAESSYEQYF
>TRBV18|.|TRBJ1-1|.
TGTGCCAGCTCACCACAGGGAGAGGAAGCTTTCTTT
CASSPQGEEAFF
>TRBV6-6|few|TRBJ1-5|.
TGTGCCAGCAGTCACAGGGAGGGTCAGCCCCAGCATTTT
CASSHREGQPQHF
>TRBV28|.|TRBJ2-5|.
TGTGCCAGCAGTTTGATCCCCGACACCCAAGAGACCCAGTACTTC
CASSLIPDTQETQYF
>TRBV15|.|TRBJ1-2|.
TGTGCCACCAGCAGAGGGGGGGAGGATCGGAGCTACACCTTC
CATSRGGEDRSYTF
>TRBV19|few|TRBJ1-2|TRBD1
TGTGCCAGTAGTAACAGGGGTGATGGCTACACCTTC
CASSNRGDGYTF
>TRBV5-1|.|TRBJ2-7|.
TGCGCCAGCAGCCCCGGGACGGGGAAATACGAGCAGTACTTC
CASSPGTGKYEQYF
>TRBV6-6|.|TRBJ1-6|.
TGTGCCAGCAGTTACTCCGCAGTAGATAATTCACCCCTCCACTTT
CASSYSAVDNSPLHF
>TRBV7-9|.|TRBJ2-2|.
TGTGCCAGCAGCGAACAAGATTCCGGGGAGCTGTTTTTT
CASSEQDSGELFF
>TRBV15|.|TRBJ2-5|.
TGTGCCACCAGCAGCGGACTTAAGCCCCAAGAGACCCAGTACTTC
CATSSGLKPQETQYF
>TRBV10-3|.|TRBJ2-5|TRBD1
TGTGCCATCAAAGAGGGGGCTGCCGAGGTGACCCAGTACTTC
CAIKEGAAEVTQYF
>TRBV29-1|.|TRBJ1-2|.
TGCAGCGCCACCCGGCAGGTTAACTATGGCTACACCTTC
CSATRQVNYGYTF
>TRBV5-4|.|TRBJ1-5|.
TGTGCCAGCAGCCGTTCCCTCTTGGGGGCGCAGGGTCAGCCCCAGCATTTT
CASSRSLLGAQGQPQHF
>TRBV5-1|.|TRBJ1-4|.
TGCGCCAGCAGCACCACAGGGTGGGATAATGAAAAACTGTTTTTT
CASSTTGWDNEKLFF
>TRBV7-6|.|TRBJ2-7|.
TGTGCCAGCAGCTTAGCCGGGATCTCCTACGAGCAGTACTTC
CASSLAGISYEQYF
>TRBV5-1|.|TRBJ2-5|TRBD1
TGCGCCAGCAGCTTAACAGGGGGAGAAGAGACCCAGTACTTC
CASSLTGGEETQYF
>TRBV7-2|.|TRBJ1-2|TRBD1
TGTGCCAGCAGTCCGGGGAGGGGACAGGGGATTTCAAACTATGGCTACACCTTC
CASSPGRGQGISNYGYTF
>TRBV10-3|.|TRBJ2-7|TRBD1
TGTGCCATCAGCCTTGGGGGGGGACAGGGTAGCGAGCAGTACTTC
CAISLGGGQGSEQYF
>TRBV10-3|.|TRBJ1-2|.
TGTGCCATCAGTGAAAATGGTGGGGGGTATGGCTACACCTTC
CAISENGGGYGYTF
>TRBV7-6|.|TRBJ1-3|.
TGTGCCAGCAGCTTAAGTGGGCCCTCTGGAAACACCATATATTTT
CASSLSGPSGNTIYF
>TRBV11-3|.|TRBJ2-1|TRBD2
TGTGCCAGCAGCGCTCTAGCGGGAGGAGAGGGCAATGAGCAGTTCTTC
CASSALAGGEGNEQFF
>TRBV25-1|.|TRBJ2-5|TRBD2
TGTGCCAGCAGTCCTCTGGGGCTAGCGGGGTTGTACCAAGAGACCCAGTACTTC
CASSPLGLAGLYQETQYF
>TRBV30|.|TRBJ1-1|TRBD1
TGTGCCTGGAGTCCTGACAGGGCGAGGTGGACTGAAGCTTTCTTT
CAWSPDRARWTEAFF
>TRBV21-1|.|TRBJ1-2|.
TGTGCCAGCAGCAAAAAACCCGGGATTTTACCTAACTATGGCTACACCTTC
CASSKKPGILPNYGYTF
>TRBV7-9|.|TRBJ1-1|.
TGTGCCAGCAGACAGACCTCAGGGGCCACTGAAGCTTTCTTT
CASRQTSGATEAFF
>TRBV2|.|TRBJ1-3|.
TGTGCCAGCAGTGAGTTAAGTTCTGGAAACACCATATATTTT
CASSELSSGNTIYF
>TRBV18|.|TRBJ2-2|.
TGTGCCAGCTCACTGACAGCCGCCTCTGACACCGGGGAGCTGTTTTTT
CASSLTAASDTGELFF
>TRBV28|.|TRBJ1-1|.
TGTGCCAGCAGTCTAACAGGGTCTAACACTGAAGCTTTCTTT
CASSLTGSNTEAFF
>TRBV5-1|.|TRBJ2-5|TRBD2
TGCGCCAGCAGCTTGGCACCCCCCGGGGGGGGATTGGAGACCCAGTACTTC
CASSLAPPGGGLETQYF
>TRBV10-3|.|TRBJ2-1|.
TGTGCCATCGGGGGGTTTGGCGGGGTCTACAATGAGCAGTTCTTC
CAIGGFGGVYNEQFF
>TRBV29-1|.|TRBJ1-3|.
TGCAGCGTCGACCAAGGAAACACCATATATTTT
CSVDQGNTIYF